These 10 T cell receptor beta chains were sequenced from one sample in a study of T cell responses to AZD1222 COVID-19 vaccine (dated by TCRdb to about 2021). The time point label corresponds to: baseline before first vaccination. The library was built by means of the immunoSEQ multiplex PCR assay. TCRdb mirrors the immuneACCESS table, restricted to in-frame sequences. Some clones are absent from its copies; in checked studies, under half trace to an unresolved V gene, and the reason for the others is unknown. This sample holds around 110,000 clones; approximately 92% were observed only once. The ten largest clones capture approximately 3.1% of the sample. The material sequenced was peripheral blood, taken on day 0 of AZD1222 vaccination. All receptors come from an adult in good health.

The table lists this clone with a few counts. This chain links TRBV7-2 with TRBJ2-3; the D gene is possibly TRBD1 (6 bases). V lost 5 bases to trimming and J lost 7 bases, with 19 bases between them. Germline assignment: CDR1 SGHTA and CDR2 FQGNSA. The CDR3 runs 15 residues. CDR3 in amino acids: CASSPVGGQTYTQYF. The CDR3 coding sequence is TGTGCCAGCAGCCCCGTTGGGGGCCAGACGTATACGCAGTATTTT.

The chain has TRBV27 and TRBJ2-7; 8 bases line up with TRBD1. The V gene end was trimmed by 9 bases and the J gene end by 0 bases; junction bases not matched to a gene: 10. CDR3 length: 15 residues. CDR1 and CDR2 (germline): MNHEY, SMNVEV (reference sequence). CDR3 DNA sequence: TGTGCCAGTACACGTAGGACAGGGAGCTCCTACGAGCAGTACTTC. Protein sequence: CASTRRTGSSYEQYF.

This chain links TRBV5-1 with TRBJ1-1, with D tentatively TRBD1 (6 bases). The germline CDR1 and CDR2 sequences are SGHRS and YFSETQ. CDR3 length equals 15 residues. V was clipped by 4 bases and J by 6 bases, with 19 bases between them. CDR3 in DNA: TGCGCCAGCAGCCTGACTGTGGGGGCGCAGGCTGAAGCTTTCTTT. This gives the protein CASSLTVGAQAEAFF. Using reference TRBV5-1 and TRBJ1-1 for the parts outside the CDR3, the full variable domain is KAGVTQTPRYLIKTRGQQVTLSCSPISGHRSVSWYQQTPGQGLQFLFEYFSETQRNKGNFPGRFSGRQFSNSRSEMNVSTLELGDSALYLCASSLTVGAQAEAFFGQGTRLTVV.

CDR3 region: CASSLAPYEQYF. CDR3 nucleotide sequence: TGTGCCAGCAGTTTGGCCCCCTACGAGCAGTACTTC. The chain couples TRBV28 to TRBJ2-7, with unresolved D. This CDR3 has 12 amino acids. The V end was cut by 3 bases, the J end by 2 bases, with 5 bases between. The germline CDR1 and CDR2 sequences are MDHEN and SYDVKM.

The rearrangement joins TRBV27 to TRBJ1-4; D might be TRBD1 (5 bases). CDR3 length: 14 residues. The ends were cut back, 3 bases at V and 8 bases at J, with 13 bases in the middle. Germline-derived CDR1 and CDR2 are MNHEY and SMNVEV (reference sequence). For the CDR3, the DNA is TGTGCCAGCAGTTTTCGGGGGAAGCCCGAAAAACTGTTTTTT. Translation gives CASSFRGKPEKLFF.

The chain has TRBV4-3 and TRBJ1-6; 8 nucleotides align to TRBD1. Trimming removed 1 base from V and 12 bases from J; junction bases left unmatched: 2. CDR3 length: 13 residues. Germline CDR1 LGHNA, CDR2 YSLEER. The CDR3 loop reads CASSQGGTGPLHF. The DNA of the CDR3 is TGCGCCAGCAGCCAAGGTGGGACAGGACCCCTCCACTTT.

The chain employs TRBV30 and TRBJ2-2; tentatively, D is TRBD2 (5 bases). There are 14 residues in the CDR3. The V gene's germline CDR1 is GTSNPN and CDR2 SVGIG (reference sequence). V shed 3 bases and J shed 2 bases, with 10 bases lying between them. DNA for the CDR3: TGTGCCTGGAGCGGACTTTCTAACACCGGGGAGCTGTTTTTT. The encoded protein is CAWSGLSNTGELFF. Full variable domain (outside the CDR3, taken from reference TRBV30 and TRBJ2-2): SQTIHQWPATLVQPVGSPLSLECTVEGTSNPNLYWYRQAAGRGLQLLFYSVGIGQISSEVPQNLSASRPQDRQFILSSKKLLLSDSGFYLCAWSGLSNTGELFFGEGSRLTVL.

The V gene is TRBV5-4, the J gene TRBJ1-2, with TRBD1 identical over 7 bases. V lost 4 bases to trimming and J lost 5 bases; unmatched junction nucleotides: 8. Germline lookup yields CDR1 SGHNT and CDR2 YYREEE (reference sequence). This CDR3 comprises 14 residues. The DNA for the CDR3 is TGTGCCAGCAGCCCCAGGGGGGGTCCTTATGGCTACACCTTC. This sequence encodes CASSPRGGPYGYTF.

The chain is built from TRBV11-3 and TRBJ2-1, with TRBD2 matching over 13 bases. Germline CDR1 reads SGHNT; CDR2 reads YENEEA. After removal of 3 bases from V and 9 bases from J, the junction contained 5 bases not matched to a gene. The CDR3 sequence is 15 residues long. The CDR3 is CASSLTSGGRGEQFF. The CDR3 DNA is TGTGCCAGCAGCTTGACTAGCGGGGGGCGGGGTGAGCAGTTCTTC. The complete variable domain, with remaining parts taken from reference TRBV11-3 and TRBJ2-1, reads EAGVVQSPRYKIIEKKQPVAFWCNPISGHNTLYWYLQNLGQGPELLIRYENEEAVDDSQLPKDRFSAERLKGVDSTLKIQPAELGDSAVYLCASSLTSGGRGEQFFGPGTRLTVL.

This clone was found once. Here the CDR3 reads CAISTHQPGLAGGPSTDTQYF. The CDR3 region has the DNA TGTGCCATCAGTACTCACCAACCGGGACTAGCGGGGGGGCCGAGCACAGATACGCAGTATTTT. The rearrangement joins TRBV10-3 to TRBJ2-3, with 16 positions matching TRBD2. V was clipped by 5 bases and J by 0 bases; unmatched bases: 14. The length of the CDR3 is 21 residues. Germline V gene data show CDR1 as ENHRY and CDR2 as SYGVKD.